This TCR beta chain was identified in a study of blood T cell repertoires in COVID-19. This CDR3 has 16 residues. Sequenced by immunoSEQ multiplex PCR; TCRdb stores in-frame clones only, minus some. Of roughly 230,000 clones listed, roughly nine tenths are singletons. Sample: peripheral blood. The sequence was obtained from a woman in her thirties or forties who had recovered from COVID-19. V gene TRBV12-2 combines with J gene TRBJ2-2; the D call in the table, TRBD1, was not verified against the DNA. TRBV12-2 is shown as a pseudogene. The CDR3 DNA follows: TGTGCAAGTCGCGCTTGGGTCAGGTGGGACACCGGGGAGCTGTTTTTT. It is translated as CASRAWVRWDTGELFF.